This T cell receptor (beta chain) was profiled in a study of cytomegalovirus exposure and HLA in healthy donors (TCRdb year 2017). Regarding the complete study: In an earlier analysis of some 550 of the donors, roughly 300 Gb of sequence data and 90 million to 130 million unique TCR beta sequences from about 190 million T cells were reported. An early release that covered approximately 600 HLA-typed donors contained approximately 290 gigabases of sequencing data and 85 million to 100 million unique TCR sequences. Among the roughly 400 genotyped donors, 81% belonged to the genetic ancestry cluster associated with self-reported Caucasian donors. The study aimed to test whether signatures of past pathogen exposure could be identified by cataloging public T cell receptors. The study profiled the T cell repertoires of fewer than 850 subjects by immunosequencing and related them to cytomegalovirus serostatus. In addition to the first cohort of 666 subjects, a separate validation cohort of 100 to 150 different subjects was used. High-throughput TCR immunosequencing, statistical association of individual TCRs with disease status, and machine learning were combined to predict cytomegalovirus infection status. A later analysis re-examined previously published TCR beta repertoires from just over 650 donors and added high-resolution HLA genotyping to investigate patterns of TCR occurrence. Rather than drawing on any new phenotypic data, the later analysis identified candidate immune exposures from TCR beta sequences and the way those sequences occurred across donors. In an earlier analysis of 550 to 700 of the donors, high-throughput TCR beta sequencing was used to judge whether each TCR beta V gene segment behaved as functional or pseudogenic. Donor age, sex, ethnicity and CMV serostatus were compiled together with the repertoire data. A later genetic analysis took genome-wide SNP genotypes for about three fifths of the 666 donors and used that subset as a discovery cohort. Every discovery cohort repertoire had been produced on one sequencing platform. HLA typing covered class I and class II loci at four-digit resolution. The number of donors typed differed by locus, with 629-630 for A, B, C, DRB1 and DQB1, 522 for DQA1, over 600 for DPA1, and approximately 470 for DPB1. Several DR-DQ haplotypes were handled as single units for association and clustering because linkage in the cohort was strong. Among roughly 370 genotyped donors of the cohort, an average of approximately 240,000 unique TCR beta nucleotide sequences were sequenced per donor, approximately 20% of them non-productive. Broad study findings and their caveats: The only immune exposure information available for the cohort was CMV serostatus. A further reported finding was that TCR beta sequences accurately predicted the HLA-A and HLA-B alleles for most subjects in the first cohort. According to a later analysis, most CMV-associated TCR beta chains appeared to be HLA-restricted, and the HLA associations seemed to be driven largely by CMV exposure. Most TCR sequences were observed very rarely across donors, whereas some public TCRs were present in many individuals. Cytomegalovirus status was reported to be diagnosed by the classifier with high specificity and sensitivity in both the original and validation cohorts. A group of highly shared sequence variants was considered likely to be a technical artifact of the sequencing pipeline. HLA typing was unavailable for some donors at each locus, so association tests used only the typed subset. A later analysis found that TCR association rates varied across HLA loci, with DRB1 alleles showing the most associated TCRs and HLA-C alleles the fewest. The authors suggested that the approach could potentially be extended to other disease states and immunological phenotypes. In a later analysis, HLA-associated TCR beta chains were found to be more clonally expanded and to have lower generation probabilities than equally common non-associated chains. Correlated functional status among segregating V segments might be attributable to linkage disequilibrium, but an unknown experimental factor could not be ruled out. According to a later analysis, parvovirus B19, influenza, CMV and Epstein-Barr virus appeared linked to several top co-occurrence clusters. According to a later genetic analysis, donors in an Asian-associated ancestry cluster had fewer N-insertions in productive TCRs than the approximately 670-donor mean. A few of the identified cytomegalovirus-associated TCR beta chains were confirmed in vitro to be specific for cytomegalovirus antigens. When HLA alleles, especially DR and DQ, strongly co-occurred, attributing TCR associations to individual alleles was difficult. At a false discovery rate of 0.05, a later analysis linked about 17,000 TCR beta sequences to specific HLA alleles. In an earlier analysis of roughly 560 of the donors, most TCR beta V segments were observed in productive rearrangements about 90% or about 30% of the time, broadly matching IMGT annotations. In this cohort, only TCR beta chains were sequenced, and detectable features were limited by the absence of alpha or paired-chain data. Presence/absence analyses assumed roughly uniform sequencing depth across donors, an assumption that may not hold. Because counts were too low, approximately 15 rarely observed V segments, including chromosome 9 orphons, were excluded from the earlier analysis of fewer than 650 of the donors. Some IMGT-functional V segments, including TRBV6-2 and TRBV6-3, could not be told apart with the 87-base-pair reads, so those segments were excluded. A total of fewer than 200 TCR beta chains were listed by the study as associated with cytomegalovirus. A later genetic analysis associated a missense DCLRE1C variant with V-gene and J-gene trimming of TCR beta chains, and an independent cohort replicated the association.

In total, around 600 healthy bone marrow donors made up the cohort. All cohort members were sampled while nominally healthy, although unrecorded immune exposures were likely present. The donor tested CMV seronegative, placing the donor among the 350 or so seronegative members of the cohort. Every donor gave a peripheral blood sample, and the peripheral blood mononuclear cells from that sample were used for TCR beta sequencing. Genomic DNA was extracted from the blood cell samples with the Qiagen DNeasy Blood Extraction Kit. This clone was seen more than once but under ten times. Its target antigen remains unknown. Base-call qualities are not available, and no considerably larger clone is one nucleotide away. The library was produced with the immunoSEQ multiplex PCR assay. The multiplex PCR relied on a mix of 60 forward primers for TCR Vbeta segments and 13 reverse primers for TCR Jbeta segments. The CDR3 region of rearranged TCR beta genes was amplified from genomic DNA with a multiplex PCR assay. The amplified TCR beta libraries were sequenced on the Illumina HiSeq System as 87-base-pair reads. The published analysis was carried out like this. A later analysis tallied 75 million to 95 million unique TCR beta chains across the 550 to 850 repertoires, and some 12 million of those chains were shared by two or more donors. Raw reads were error-corrected and collapsed into unique sequences with a nearest-neighbor algorithm that merged closely related sequences to remove PCR and sequencing errors. To assign V, D and J gene segments, CDR3 sequences were aligned to IMGT reference sequences. For a sequence to be retained, at least a six-nucleotide match to both a V gene segment and a J gene segment was required. Rearrangements were classified as productive when the CDR3 lacked stop codons and remained in frame with V and J, and all other rearrangements were classified as non-productive. Following IMGT convention, CDR3 was defined as the stretch from the second conserved V-encoded cysteine to the conserved J-encoded phenylalanine. In an earlier analysis of 550 to 650 of the donors, sequences lacking an unambiguous match to a single V gene segment were excluded. In an earlier analysis of 587 of the donors, V segments were called functional above 56.7% productive rearrangements and were called segregating when the between-donor standard deviation exceeded 5%. A statistical classification framework was built for diagnosing cytomegalovirus status from the catalog of TCR beta chain sequences. In a later analysis, TCR nucleotide sequences were compared against IMGT/GENE-DB human TR gene sequences so that V and J genes could be assigned. Using the TCRdist pipeline, a later analysis assigned CDR3 sequences along with most-parsimonious VDJ recombination scenarios. In a later analysis, every TCR beta chain was defined by the combination of its CDR3 amino acid sequence and its V-gene family, and reads without a unique V-gene family were dropped. To address suspected cross-contamination and a sequencing artifact, a later analysis removed over 500 highly shared, low-generation-probability nucleotide sequences. In a later analysis, a clonal expansion index was calculated for each public chain from normalized within-repertoire ranks of inferred template counts. Generation probabilities in a later analysis came from a VDJ recombination model fitted to out-of-frame rearrangements, and those results were checked against IGoR. In a later analysis, TCR-TCR, TCR-HLA and TCR-CMV co-occurrence was scored with hypergeometric tests, and a repertoire-size bias correction was applied to TCR pairs. To estimate false discovery rates, a later analysis permuted the HLA or CMV assignments 20 times. In a later analysis, co-occurring TCRs were grouped with DBSCAN, and TCRdist sequence similarity was added when clustering was performed within HLA-allele-positive subsets. For co-occurrence clustering, repertoires with fewer than 30,000 or more than 120,000 public chains were excluded, along with several repertoires with anomalous nucleotide sharing. Held by TCRdb, this immuneACCESS table contains in-frame sequences only and omits some clones. Under half of the omission traces to an unresolved V gene where checked; the cause of the rest is unknown. The DNA was the basis for D and trimming; V, J and clone size are from that table. Here the sample has 130,000 to 150,000 clones; around 75% occur a single time. Together, the top ten hold around 1.7% of the sample.

CDR1 and CDR2 are read off the germline V gene as SQVTM and ANQGSEA. From the cysteine through the phenylalanine, the CDR3 covers 13 amino acids. Only CDR3 DNA remains: 39 bases, in frame from the first base. Trimming takes 4 bases off V and 7 bases off J; junction bases not matched to a gene: 6. This receptor was taken from a woman aged 40 to 50 in good health and CMV-seronegative. Sequencing used PBMCs. Rearrangement joined TRBV29-1 to TRBJ1-5; TRBD1 aligns with 8 central bases. The sequenced DNA is TGCAGCGTTGGGGACAGGTGGGGACAGCCCCAGCATTTT. Its product reads: CSVGDRWGQPQHF.